A single sample is the source of the 2 T cell receptor beta chains below, sequenced in a study of blood T cell repertoires in COVID-19. Libraries were prepared by immunoSEQ multiplex PCR; TCRdb keeps only in-frame clonotypes and omits some of them. The data show 200,000 to 250,000 clones, roughly 80% seen once. Sequencing was performed on PBMCs or T cells enriched from blood (not recorded which). The receptor set was obtained from a woman in her thirties or forties with acute COVID-19.

V and J are TRBV15 and TRBJ1-2, with 8 nucleotides matching TRBD1. CDR3 size: 12 residues. The trim removed 4 bases at V and 8 bases at J, leaving 3 bases unmatched. Germline CDR1 LNHNV, CDR2 YYDKDF (reference sequence). The CDR3 nucleotides read TGTGCCACCAGCACGGACAGGGCGGGCTACACCTTC. Translating it yields CATSTDRAGYTF.

This clone was detected a few times. The CDR3 reads CASTLDRINTEAFF. DNA for the CDR3: TGTGCCAGCACCTTGGACAGAATAAACACTGAAGCTTTCTTT. The V gene is TRBV2, the J gene TRBJ1-1, with D tentatively TRBD1 (6 bases). Germline V CDR1 and CDR2: SNHLY, FYNNEI. Trimming removed 7 bases from V and 2 bases from J, with 14 bases in between. This CDR3 is 14 amino acids long. Full variable domain (rest looked up from reference TRBV2 and TRBJ1-1): EPEVTQTPSHQVTQMGQEVILRCVPISNHLYFYWYRQILGQKVEFLVSFYNNEISEKSEIFDDQFSVERPDGSNFTLKIRSTKLEDSAMYFCASTLDRINTEAFFGQGTRLTVV.